A selection of T cell receptor beta chains follows, all from one sample in a study of vaccination effects on CD4 cells after COVID-19. Which antigens these TCRs recognize remains unknown. Profiling relied on immunoSEQ multiplex PCR, and the TCRdb table lists in-frame clones only, not all of them. The repertoire has more than 60,000 clones, 74% of them found once; the top ten carry 2% to 2.5%. The sample was CD4+ T cells from PBMCs cultured without peptide, taken after COVID-19 vaccination. These receptors were taken from a human donor who received a COVID-19 vaccine. CDR3s include the opening cysteine and the closing phenylalanine or tryptophan. A D gene is named only where the DNA matches it firmly. The size of a clone is reported for some rows only, either as once, few or many, or as a class for expanded clones.

>NA|TRBJ2-5|NA|TRBV21-1
TGTGCCAGCAGCCCGCTGGGGGAGACCCAGTACTTC
CASSPLGETQYF
>NA|TRBJ1-2|NA|TRBV2
TGTGCCAGCAGTGAAGGCTGGGGGAGGGACTATGGCTACACCTTC
CASSEGWGRDYGYTF
>NA|TRBJ2-1|TRBD2|TRBV3-1/TRBV3-2
TGTGCCAGCAGCCAAGCGGGGGGGTACAGGGAGCAGTTCTTC
CASSQAGGYREQFF
>NA|TRBJ1-2|NA|TRBV5-8
TGTGCCAGCAGCATGACTGGCTATGGCTACACCTTC
CASSMTGYGYTF
>NA|TRBJ2-1|NA|TRBV7-8
TGTGCCAGCCTGTCCTACAATGAGCAGTTCTTC
CASLSYNEQFF
>NA|TRBJ2-1|TRBD2|TRBV24-1
TGTGCCACCAGTGATTCCTTAGCGGGGGATGAGCAGTTCTTC
CATSDSLAGDEQFF
>NA|TRBJ2-5|TRBD2|TRBV3-1/TRBV3-2
TGTGCCAGCAGCCTCAGGACTAGCGGGGGTTATGAGACCCAGTACTTC
CASSLRTSGGYETQYF
>NA|TRBJ1-6|TRBD1|TRBV25-1
TGTGCCAGCAGTCATGGACAGGGAGATTCACCCCTCCACTTT
CASSHGQGDSPLHF
>few|TRBJ1-3|NA|TRBV6-5
TGTGCCAGCAGTTACTCCTTGACGACACTCAAACGTTTT
CASSYSLTTLKRF
>NA|TRBJ1-1|NA|TRBV29-1
TGCAGCGTTGAAGCCCCCAGGAATTTAAGGAACACTGAAGCTTTCTTT
CSVEAPRNLRNTEAFF
>NA|TRBJ1-2|NA|TRBV3-1/TRBV3-2
TGTGCCAGCAGCCAAGATCGAACAGGCTATGGCTACACCTTC
CASSQDRTGYGYTF
>NA|TRBJ1-5|NA|TRBV24-1
TGTGCCACCTCGGAGGCGAACCCCTTCAATCAGCCCCAGCATTTT
CATSEANPFNQPQHF
>NA|TRBJ1-1|NA|TRBV5-8
TGTGCCAGCAGCTTGCGTGGGGGCGGGCGAAACACTGAAGCTTTCTTT
CASSLRGGGRNTEAFF
>NA|TRBJ1-1|TRBD1|TRBV3-1/TRBV3-2
TGTGCCAGCAGCTACAGGGGTTCGGGGACTGAAGCTTTCTTT
CASSYRGSGTEAFF
>NA|TRBJ1-6|NA|TRBV5-1
TGCGCCAGCAGCAACGATGGCAGCTCCTATAATTCACCCCTCCACTTT
CASSNDGSSYNSPLHF
>once|TRBJ1-5|NA|TRBV2
TGTGCCAGTTCCCGACAGAATAGCAATCAGCCCCAGCATTTT
CASSRQNSNQPQHF
>few|TRBJ1-2|NA|TRBV12-3/TRBV12-4
TGTGCCAGCAGTTTTCTGGGGGGGGGCTACACCTTC
CASSFLGGGYTF
>NA|TRBJ1-2|NA|TRBV30
TGTGCCTGGACCCGCCGGGGGATCTCTTATGGCTACACCTTC
CAWTRRGISYGYTF
>NA|TRBJ2-5|NA|TRBV4-1
TGCGCCAGCAGCCAAGCGTTGCCAGAGACCCAGTACTTC
CASSQALPETQYF
>NA|TRBJ1-5|NA|TRBV9
TGTGCCAGCAGCGTCCACGGGGCGGGCGGACAGCCCCAGCATTTT
CASSVHGAGGQPQHF
>NA|TRBJ2-3|NA|TRBV9
TGTGCCAGCAGCTTGAGGGTGGGCACAGATACGCAGTATTTT
CASSLRVGTDTQYF
>NA|TRBJ2-3|NA|TRBV10-3
TGTGCCATCAGTCATAGCACAGATACGCAGTATTTT
CAISHSTDTQYF
>few|TRBJ1-2|TRBD1|TRBV5-1
TGCGCCAGCAGCATCGGGACAGGACGTGGCTACACCTTC
CASSIGTGRGYTF
>NA|TRBJ1-3|NA|TRBV19
TGTGCCAGTAGTCCCCACAACTCTGGAAACACCATATATTTT
CASSPHNSGNTIYF
>NA|TRBJ2-5|NA|TRBV30
TGTGCCTGGAGTCGGGGAATAAACCAAGAGACCCAGTACTTC
CAWSRGINQETQYF
>NA|TRBJ1-2|NA|TRBV12-3/TRBV12-4
TGTGCCAGCAGTTCAGGGGTCTATGGCTACACCTTC
CASSSGVYGYTF
>NA|TRBJ1-2|NA|TRBV6-5
TGTGCCAGCAGTTACTCAGAGGGCCTTAACTATGGCTACACCTTC
CASSYSEGLNYGYTF
>once|TRBJ1-2|NA|TRBV19
TGTGCCAGTAGTATAGAAATCGCAGGGAGTAGGTATGGCTACACCTTC
CASSIEIAGSRYGYTF
>once|TRBJ2-4|NA|TRBV5-5
TGTGCCAGCATTATAGGGTGGGGTGCCTCAGCCAAAAACATTCAGTACTTC
CASIIGWGASAKNIQYF
>NA|TRBJ1-1|NA|TRBV5-1
TGCGCCAGCACAAGATTTGGGCCACTGAACACTGAAGCTTTCTTT
CASTRFGPLNTEAFF
>NA|TRBJ1-6|NA|TRBV14
TGTGCCAGCAGCCTATTTGGCAGGCCCAACAGTAATTCACCCCTCCACTTT
CASSLFGRPNSNSPLHF
>NA|TRBJ1-1|TRBD1|TRBV6-5
TGTGCCAGCAGGAGGGGACAGACAAACACTGAAGCTTTCTTT
CASRRGQTNTEAFF
>NA|TRBJ2-4|NA|TRBV5-1
TGCGCCAGCAGCCTCCAGGGACTAGCCAAAAACATTCAGTACTTC
CASSLQGLAKNIQYF
>NA|TRBJ1-2|NA|TRBV7-3
TGTGCCAGCAGCCCTGACCGGAACTATGGCTACACCTTC
CASSPDRNYGYTF
>NA|TRBJ1-2|NA|TRBV18
TGTGCCAGCTCACCATCAGGTCTGGATGGCTACACCTTC
CASSPSGLDGYTF
>NA|TRBJ2-2|NA|TRBV12-2
TGTGCAAGTCGCTTAGTAGCGGGGGGGTTAGGCGGGGAGCTGTTTTTT
CASRLVAGGLGGELFF